The following is a T cell receptor beta chain sequence with its context. The antigen is not known. Every donor gave approximately 10 milliliters of peripheral blood. The length of the CDR3 is 15 residues. Germline V gives CDR1 ENHRY, CDR2 SYGVKD. This sample stems from a study of blood T cells in healthy people across ages. A J-beta primer mix and a sample-barcoded 5' primer were used in a second PCR of about 7 to 12 cycles. TCRdb independently ran MiXCR on the 5' RACE reads; one entry per CDR3 protein. The repertoire holds approximately 780,000 distinct CDR3 sequences, with roughly 25% as singletons. Study results and limitations: Long-lived and aged donors differed, with more naive CD4+ cells and higher diversity in the long-lived. Significant beta diversity loss was already apparent by age around 40, declining roughly linearly.

These same records also appear under a second study, on T cells of mothers and their children. That report notes: Related mother-child pairs shared marginally more repertoire than unrelated pairs, though not significantly.

This chain joins TRBV10-3 and TRBJ2-5; D might be TRBD1 or TRBD2, each matching 6 bases. The end of the DNA is better explained by TRBJ2-1, so the J call may be wrong. Sequencing was carried out using blood. This sequence originates from a boy aged 5 to 17 in good health. CDR3 DNA: TGTGCCATCAGTGAAGGAGGGGGTCAATACAATGAGCAGTTCTTC. Translated, it gives CAISEGGGQYNEQFF.